This T cell receptor (beta chain) was observed in a study of cytomegalovirus exposure and HLA in healthy donors. The PCR had 60 Vbeta and 13 Jbeta primers. Assay: immunoSEQ multiplex PCR; the TCRdb copy retains only in-frame clones and omits some. The sample table sets out about 200,000 clones. As for this clone: What it binds is unknown.

Study observations and caveats: The listing of 150 to 200 TCR beta chains classed them as cytomegalovirus-associated. In an earlier analysis, most TCR beta V segments were productive about 87% or about 30% of the time.

Trimming cost V 5 bases and J 6 bases; bases outside gene matches: 9. The CDR3 loop spans 14 amino acids. Per germline, CDR1 SGHTA and CDR2 FQGNSA. This chain links TRBV7-2 with TRBJ2-7; 8 nucleotides match TRBD2. Sequencing was done on a sample of PBMCs. The TCR comes from a boy aged 10-17 years in good health and CMV-seronegative. The DNA for the CDR3 is TGTGCCAGCAGCCCCGGGGGGGGACGGGGCGAGCAGTACTTC. This codes for CASSPGGGRGEQYF.